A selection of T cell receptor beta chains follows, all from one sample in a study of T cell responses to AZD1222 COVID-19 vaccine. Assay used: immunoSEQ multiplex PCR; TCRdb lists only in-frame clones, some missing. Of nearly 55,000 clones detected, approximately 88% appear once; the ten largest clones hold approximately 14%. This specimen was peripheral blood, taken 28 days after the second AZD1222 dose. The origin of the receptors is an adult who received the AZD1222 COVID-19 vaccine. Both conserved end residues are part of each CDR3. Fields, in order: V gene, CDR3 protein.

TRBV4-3,CASSQEIARVGEKLFF
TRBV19,CASTGTGSNQPQHF
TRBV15,CATSREHSGRANEQFF
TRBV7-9,CASSPSASGSVYNEQFF
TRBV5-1,CASSLAAGGYSNQPQHF
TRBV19,CASSIDQEYGYTF
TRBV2,CASKGDQGSNEKLFF
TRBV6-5,CASRADGDYGYTF
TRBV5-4,CASSLDRTSGRGGELFF
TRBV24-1,CATSDLFEPGELFF
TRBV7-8,CASSLSLTRSRDEQFF
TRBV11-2,CASSLDPQEYEQYF
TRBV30,CAWSVNYGYTF
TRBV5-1,CASSLGGFDTEAFF
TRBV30,CAWSAQQAQYF
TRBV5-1,CASEEGANTGELFF
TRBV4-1,CASSPPGLANYEQYF
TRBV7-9,CASARDSNYGYTF
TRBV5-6,CASSLEHAIGVTYEQYF
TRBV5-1,CASSSGGGGQETQYF
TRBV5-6,CASSSSGTPRNTGELFF
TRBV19,CASTDRGSQPQHF
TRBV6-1,CASSEGVTGANYGYTF
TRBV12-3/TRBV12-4,CASSLYNEQFF
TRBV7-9,CASSVGGANTEAFF
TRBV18,CASSPDRGAYEQYF
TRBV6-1,CASSESGLGGHIQYF
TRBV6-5,CASSYSYPIPGIGYTF
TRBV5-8,CASSPGQALGNQPQHF
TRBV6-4,CASSQWAQAYGYTF
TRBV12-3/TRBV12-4,CASSSARTGIYTF
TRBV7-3,CASSLNSHDTQYF
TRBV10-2,CASSEQGDGYTF
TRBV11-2,CASSPGRGGYGYTF
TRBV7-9,CASSSLAGGQLDYEQYF
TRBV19,CASSVARGNTIYF
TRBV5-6,CASSLGNGEPYEQYF
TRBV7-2,CASSLIRSSGRNEQYF
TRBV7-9,CASSPRQGSYEQYF
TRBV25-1,CASSVPGRESPLHF
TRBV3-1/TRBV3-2,CASSHKGAEQYF
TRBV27,CASSPAGGPYEQYF
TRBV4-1,CASSQGKPVPTGELFF
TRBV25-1,CASSEPGGNTIYF
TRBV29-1,CSVEKTGSHGYTF
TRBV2,CASGTGSRELFF